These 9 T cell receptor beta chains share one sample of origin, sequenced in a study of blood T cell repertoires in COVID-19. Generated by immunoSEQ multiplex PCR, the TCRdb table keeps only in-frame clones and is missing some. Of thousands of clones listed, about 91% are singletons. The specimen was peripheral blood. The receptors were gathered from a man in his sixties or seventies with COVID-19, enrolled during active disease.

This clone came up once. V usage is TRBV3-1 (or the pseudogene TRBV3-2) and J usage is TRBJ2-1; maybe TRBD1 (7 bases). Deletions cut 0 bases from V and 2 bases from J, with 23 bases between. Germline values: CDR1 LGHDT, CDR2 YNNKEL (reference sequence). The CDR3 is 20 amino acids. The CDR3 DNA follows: TGTGCCAGCAGCCAAGATCGCGGGACAGCAGTTGGGTACCCCTACAATGAGCAGTTCTTC. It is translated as CASSQDRGTAVGYPYNEQFF.

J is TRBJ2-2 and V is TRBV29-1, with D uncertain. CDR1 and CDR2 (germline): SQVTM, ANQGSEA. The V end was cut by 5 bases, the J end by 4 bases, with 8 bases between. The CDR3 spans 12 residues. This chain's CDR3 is CSVNGPTGELFF. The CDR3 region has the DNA TGCAGCGTTAATGGGCCCACCGGGGAGCTGTTTTTT.

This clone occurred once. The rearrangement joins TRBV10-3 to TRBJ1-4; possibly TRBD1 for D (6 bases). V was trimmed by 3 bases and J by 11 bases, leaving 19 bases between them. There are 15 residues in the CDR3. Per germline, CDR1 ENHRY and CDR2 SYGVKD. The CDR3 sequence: CAISDGGPSNLKLFF. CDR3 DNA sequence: TGTGCCATCAGTGATGGGGGCCCATCGAATCTGAAACTGTTTTTT.

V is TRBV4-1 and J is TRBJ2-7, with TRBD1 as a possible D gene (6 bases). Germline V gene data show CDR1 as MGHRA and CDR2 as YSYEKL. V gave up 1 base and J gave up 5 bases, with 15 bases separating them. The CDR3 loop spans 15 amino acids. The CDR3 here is CASSQASGVIHEQYF. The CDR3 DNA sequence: TGCGCCAGCAGCCAAGCGTCAGGGGTAATCCACGAGCAGTACTTC.

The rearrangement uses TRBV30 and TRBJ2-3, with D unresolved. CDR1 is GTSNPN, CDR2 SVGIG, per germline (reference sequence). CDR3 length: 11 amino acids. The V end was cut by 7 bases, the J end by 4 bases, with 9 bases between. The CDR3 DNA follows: TGTGCCTACGCCCTAGCAGATACGCAGTATTTT. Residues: CAYALADTQYF.

The CDR3 bases are TGTGCCAGCCGCCTAGACAGGGCCAACACCGGGGAGCTGTTTTTT. Protein sequence: CASRLDRANTGELFF. The V and J genes are TRBV19 and TRBJ2-2; 7 bases match TRBD1. The CDR3 is 15 residues long. The germline V gene has CDR1 LNHDA and CDR2 SQIVND (reference sequence). The V gene end was trimmed by 9 bases and the J gene end by 2 bases; junction bases not matched to a gene: 9.

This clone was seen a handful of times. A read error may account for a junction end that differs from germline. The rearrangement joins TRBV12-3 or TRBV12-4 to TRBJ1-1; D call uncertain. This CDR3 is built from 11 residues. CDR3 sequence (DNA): TGTGCCAGCAGTTTAGGAATCGGGATGAGATTT. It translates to CASSLGIGMRF.

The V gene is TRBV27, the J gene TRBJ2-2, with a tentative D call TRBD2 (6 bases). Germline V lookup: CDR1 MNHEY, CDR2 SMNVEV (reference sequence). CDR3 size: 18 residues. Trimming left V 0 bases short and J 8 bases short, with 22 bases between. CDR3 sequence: CASSLSAGTPVLTGELFF. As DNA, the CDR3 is TGTGCCAGCAGTTTATCAGCCGGGACTCCCGTCTTGACAGGGGAGCTGTTTTTT.

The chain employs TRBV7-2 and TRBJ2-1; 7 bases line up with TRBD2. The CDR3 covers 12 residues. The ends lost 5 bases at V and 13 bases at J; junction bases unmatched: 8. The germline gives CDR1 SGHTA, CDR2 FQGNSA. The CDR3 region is CASSAYLADQFF. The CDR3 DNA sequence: TGTGCCAGCAGCGCCTACCTAGCGGATCAGTTCTTC.